This T cell receptor beta chain was identified in a study of T cell responses to AZD1222 COVID-19 vaccine. Study results and limitations: Dominant CD4 TCR responses targeted spike regions 160-218 and 743-854. Clonal diversity was possibly underestimated; the donors were predominantly white British and more often female. Spike-specific TCR repertoires showed rising breadth and depth after two AZD1222 doses. Unmutated variant regions are reportedly targeted by nearly half of spike-specific TCRs.

This CDR3 contains 13 residues. V dropped 2 bases and J dropped 5 bases, with 7 bases sitting between them. Worth noting for this clone: Its antigen is undetermined.

Only in-frame clones appear in the TCRdb table, and some are missing; sequencing was by immunoSEQ multiplex PCR. Among roughly 120,000 clones listed, 91% were seen once. Sample: peripheral blood, taken on day 0 of AZD1222 vaccination. This clonotype was obtained from an adult in good health. This chain uses TRBV12-3 or TRBV12-4 with TRBJ1-5; D gene uncertain. In DNA form, the CDR3 reads TGTGCCAGCAGTTTAAATCCCGATCAGCCCCAGCATTTT. Residues: CASSLNPDQPQHF.